The rows below give T cell receptor beta chains drawn from one sample of a study of technical replicates of blood from several donors. Method: immunoSEQ multiplex PCR; TCRdb's copy keeps in-frame clones and lacks some. The sample consists of tens of thousands of clones, roughly 89% of them appearing once. The sequenced material came from T cells isolated from PBMCs. The source is a human donor in good health. Each CDR3 is given with its conserved first and last residue. D genes are given only for firm matches. Rows give clone size only sometimes, using once, few, many, or a class for an expanded clone.

CDR3 length: 12; V gene: TRBV30; D gene: .; clone size: few; J gene: TRBJ1-1; CDR3 DNA: TGTGCCTGGAGTCCAGTGAACACTGAAGCTTTCTTT; CDR3 protein: CAWSPVNTEAFF
CDR3 length: 14; V gene: TRBV9; D gene: .; clone size: .; J gene: TRBJ1-3; CDR3 DNA: TGTGCCAGCAGCGTAGGCGGCACTGGAAACACCATATATTTT; CDR3 protein: CASSVGGTGNTIYF
CDR3 length: 19; V gene: TRBV30; D gene: TRBD2; clone size: .; J gene: TRBJ2-1; CDR3 DNA: TGTGCCTGGAGTGTGTGGCTAGCGGGAGTCGGCGGGGCCTACAATGAGCAGTTCTTC; CDR3 protein: CAWSVWLAGVGGAYNEQFF
CDR3 length: 13; V gene: TRBV19; D gene: TRBD2; clone size: .; J gene: TRBJ2-3; CDR3 DNA: TGTGCCAGTAGTAGCGGGAGGGAGGATACGCAGTATTTT; CDR3 protein: CASSSGREDTQYF
CDR3 length: 13; V gene: TRBV27; D gene: TRBD1; clone size: .; J gene: TRBJ1-1; CDR3 DNA: TGTGCCAGCAGGACAGGGGTTAACACTGAAGCTTTCTTT; CDR3 protein: CASRTGVNTEAFF
CDR3 length: 16; V gene: TRBV4-1; D gene: .; clone size: .; J gene: TRBJ2-7; CDR3 DNA: TGCGCCAGCAGCCAAGATCTCCGGGCCAGAGGGCACGAGCAGTACTTC; CDR3 protein: CASSQDLRARGHEQYF
CDR3 length: 13; V gene: TRBV28; D gene: .; clone size: .; J gene: TRBJ2-6; CDR3 DNA: TGTGCCAGCAGCTTCTCTGGGGCCAACGTCCTGACTTTC; CDR3 protein: CASSFSGANVLTF
CDR3 length: 15; V gene: TRBV5-1; D gene: TRBD1; clone size: .; J gene: TRBJ1-1; CDR3 DNA: TGCGCCAGCAGCTTACCGGGACAGGGTTCTCTTCCAGCTTTCTTT; CDR3 protein: CASSLPGQGSLPAFF
CDR3 length: 13; V gene: TRBV18; D gene: .; clone size: .; J gene: TRBJ2-5; CDR3 DNA: TGTGCCAGCTCACCCGGACAGCAAGAGACCCAGTACTTC; CDR3 protein: CASSPGQQETQYF
CDR3 length: 15; V gene: TRBV7-3; D gene: .; clone size: .; J gene: TRBJ2-7; CDR3 DNA: TGTGCCAGCAGCTTAATGGTTGGCAGCTCCTACGAGCAGTACTTC; CDR3 protein: CASSLMVGSSYEQYF
CDR3 length: 14; V gene: TRBV10-3; D gene: TRBD2; clone size: .; J gene: TRBJ2-1; CDR3 DNA: TGTGCCATCAATGGAGCGGGGGCTAGGGATGAGCAGTTCTTC; CDR3 protein: CAINGAGARDEQFF
CDR3 length: 15; V gene: TRBV6-5; D gene: TRBD1; clone size: .; J gene: TRBJ2-5; CDR3 DNA: TGTGCCAGCAGTCAAGGGAAGGGGGCGGGAGAGACCCAGTACTTC; CDR3 protein: CASSQGKGAGETQYF
CDR3 length: 12; V gene: TRBV11-3; D gene: .; clone size: .; J gene: TRBJ2-3; CDR3 DNA: TGTGCCAGCAGCTTAGCGGGGGATACGCAGTATTTT; CDR3 protein: CASSLAGDTQYF
CDR3 length: 15; V gene: TRBV18; D gene: .; clone size: .; J gene: TRBJ1-5; CDR3 DNA: TGTGCCAGCTCACCCGGGATCCAGGGAGGGCAGCCCCAGCATTTT; CDR3 protein: CASSPGIQGGQPQHF
CDR3 length: 17; V gene: TRBV19; D gene: TRBD1; clone size: .; J gene: TRBJ1-2; CDR3 DNA: TGTGCCAGTAGTAGCTTACGAACAGGGGCTCTAAACTATGGCTACACCTTC; CDR3 protein: CASSSLRTGALNYGYTF
CDR3 length: 12; V gene: TRBV30; D gene: .; clone size: .; J gene: TRBJ1-1; CDR3 DNA: TGTGCCTGGAGGGGGGCATGGACTGAAGCTTTCTTT; CDR3 protein: CAWRGAWTEAFF
CDR3 length: 17; V gene: TRBV11-2; D gene: TRBD2; clone size: .; J gene: TRBJ2-1; CDR3 DNA: TGTGCCAGCAGCTTATCGGCGGGAGGGCCGAAATACAATGAGCAGTTCTTC; CDR3 protein: CASSLSAGGPKYNEQFF
CDR3 length: 16; V gene: TRBV2; D gene: TRBD2; clone size: .; J gene: TRBJ2-3; CDR3 DNA: TGTGCCAGCAGTGGCGATTTTAGCGGGATCACAGATACGCAGTATTTT; CDR3 protein: CASSGDFSGITDTQYF
CDR3 length: 15; V gene: TRBV27; D gene: .; clone size: .; J gene: TRBJ2-7; CDR3 DNA: TGTGCCAGCAGTTCGAGCGGGCCCGAATCCTACGAGCAGTACTTC; CDR3 protein: CASSSSGPESYEQYF
CDR3 length: 14; V gene: TRBV7-9; D gene: TRBD1; clone size: .; J gene: TRBJ1-2; CDR3 DNA: TGTGCCAGCCGATCAGGAGGGGGCAACTATGGCTACACCTTC; CDR3 protein: CASRSGGGNYGYTF
CDR3 length: 15; V gene: TRBV30; D gene: TRBD2; clone size: .; J gene: TRBJ2-3; CDR3 DNA: TGTGCCTGGAAACTAGCGGGGGGGAGCACAGATACGCAGTATTTT; CDR3 protein: CAWKLAGGSTDTQYF